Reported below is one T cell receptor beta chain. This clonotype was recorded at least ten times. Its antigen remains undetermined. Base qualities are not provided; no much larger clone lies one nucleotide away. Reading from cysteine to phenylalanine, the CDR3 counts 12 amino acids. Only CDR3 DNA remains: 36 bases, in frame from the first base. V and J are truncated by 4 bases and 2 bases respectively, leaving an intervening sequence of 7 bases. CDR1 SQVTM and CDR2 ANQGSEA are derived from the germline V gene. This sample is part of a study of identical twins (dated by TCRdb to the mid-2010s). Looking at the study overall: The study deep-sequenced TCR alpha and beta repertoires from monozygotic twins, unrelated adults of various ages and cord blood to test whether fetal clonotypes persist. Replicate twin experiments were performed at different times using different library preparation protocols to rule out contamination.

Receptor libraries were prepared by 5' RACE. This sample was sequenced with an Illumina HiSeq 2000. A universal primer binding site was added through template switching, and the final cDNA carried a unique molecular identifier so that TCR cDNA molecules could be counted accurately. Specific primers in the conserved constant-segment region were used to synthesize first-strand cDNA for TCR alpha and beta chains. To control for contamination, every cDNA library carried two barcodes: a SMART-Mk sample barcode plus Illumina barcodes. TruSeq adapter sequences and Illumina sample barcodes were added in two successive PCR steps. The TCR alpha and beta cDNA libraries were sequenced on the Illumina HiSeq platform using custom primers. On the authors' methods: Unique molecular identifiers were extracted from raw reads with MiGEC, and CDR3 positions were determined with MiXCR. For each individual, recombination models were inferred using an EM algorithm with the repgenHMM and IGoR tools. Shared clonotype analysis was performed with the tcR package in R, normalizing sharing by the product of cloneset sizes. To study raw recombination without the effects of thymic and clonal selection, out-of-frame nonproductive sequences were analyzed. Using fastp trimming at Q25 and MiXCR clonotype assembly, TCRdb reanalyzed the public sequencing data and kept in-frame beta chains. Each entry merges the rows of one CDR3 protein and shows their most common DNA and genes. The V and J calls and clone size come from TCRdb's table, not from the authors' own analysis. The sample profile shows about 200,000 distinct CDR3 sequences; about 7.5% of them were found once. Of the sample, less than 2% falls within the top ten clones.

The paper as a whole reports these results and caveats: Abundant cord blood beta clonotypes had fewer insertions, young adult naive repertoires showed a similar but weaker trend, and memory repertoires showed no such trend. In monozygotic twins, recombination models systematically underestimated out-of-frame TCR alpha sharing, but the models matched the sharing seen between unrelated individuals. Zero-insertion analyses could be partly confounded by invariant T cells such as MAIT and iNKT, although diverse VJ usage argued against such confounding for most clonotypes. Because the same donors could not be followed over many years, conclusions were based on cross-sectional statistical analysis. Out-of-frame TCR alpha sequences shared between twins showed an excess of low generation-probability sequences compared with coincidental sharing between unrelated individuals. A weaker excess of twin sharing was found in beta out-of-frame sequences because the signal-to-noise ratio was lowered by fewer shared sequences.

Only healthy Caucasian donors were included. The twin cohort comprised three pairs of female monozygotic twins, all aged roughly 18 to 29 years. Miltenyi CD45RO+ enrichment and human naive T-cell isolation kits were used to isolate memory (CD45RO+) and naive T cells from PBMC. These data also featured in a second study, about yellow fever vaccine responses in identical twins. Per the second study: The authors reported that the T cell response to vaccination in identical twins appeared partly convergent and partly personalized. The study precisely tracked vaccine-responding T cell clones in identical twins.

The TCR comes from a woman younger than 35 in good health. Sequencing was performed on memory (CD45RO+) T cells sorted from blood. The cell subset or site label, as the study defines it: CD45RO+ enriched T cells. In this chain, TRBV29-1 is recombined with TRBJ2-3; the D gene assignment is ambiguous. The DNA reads TGCAGCGTTGTTCCGTCCACAGATACGCAGTATTTT. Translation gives CSVVPSTDTQYF.